This entry lists 26 T cell receptor beta chains sequenced from one sample in a study of T cell responses to AZD1222 COVID-19 vaccine. Sequenced by immunoSEQ multiplex PCR; TCRdb stores in-frame clones only, minus some. The sample holds tens of thousands of clones, around nine tenths seen once. The sequences come from peripheral blood, collected on day 0 of MenACWY control vaccination. The origin of the receptors is an adult in good health.

This sequence joins TRBV9 and TRBJ1-1, with 12 nucleotides matching TRBD1. The CDR3 runs 15 residues. Per the germline V gene, CDR1 is SGDLS and CDR2 is YYNGEE. J gave up 4 bases and V 2 bases, and 3 bases lay outside the gene matches. The CDR3 nucleotides read TGTGCCAGCAGCGTCGGGACAGGGGGCGGCACTGAAGCTTTCTTT. Residues: CASSVGTGGGTEAFF.

The DNA for the CDR3 is TGTGCCAGTAGTATAACGGGACCTGTGACCCAGCATTTT. As protein: CASSITGPVTQHF. The rearrangement joins TRBV19 to TRBJ1-5; TRBD1 is a possible D gene (5 bases). Trimming left V 2 bases short and J 11 bases short, with 13 bases between. This CDR3 spans 13 amino acids. Germline CDR1 reads LNHDA; CDR2 reads SQIVND (reference sequence).

This sequence joins TRBV19 and TRBJ1-5; TRBD1 might be the D (5 bases). Germline V lookup: CDR1 LNHDA, CDR2 SQIVND (reference sequence). This CDR3 is 13 amino acids long. V was trimmed by 6 bases and J by 4 bases, leaving 10 bases between them. CDR3 in DNA: TGTGCCAGTAGACGGGACCTAAATCAGCCCCAGCATTTT. It is translated as CASRRDLNQPQHF. Full variable domain (missing parts from reference TRBV19 and TRBJ1-5): DGGITQSPKYLFRKEGQNVTLSCEQNLNHDAMYWYRQDPGQGLRLIYYSQIVNDFQKGDIAEGYSVSREKKESFPLTVTSAQKNPTAFYLCASRRDLNQPQHFGDGTRLSIL.

The J gene is TRBJ1-3, the V gene TRBV19; possible D gene TRBD1, 5 bases. The V end lost 9 bases, the J end lost 2 bases, and 17 bases lay between the germline ends. The germline gives CDR1 LNHDA, CDR2 SQIVND (reference sequence). This CDR3 region has 15 residues. The CDR3 is CASGPSGGTGNTIYF. The CDR3 DNA reads TGTGCCAGCGGCCCATCGGGGGGGACTGGAAACACCATATATTTT.

This sequence joins TRBV4-2 and TRBJ2-7; 14 nucleotides match TRBD2. CDR1 is LGHNA, CDR2 YNFKEQ, per germline. This CDR3 is 19 amino acids long. The V gene end was trimmed by 3 bases and the J gene end by 2 bases; junction bases not matched to a gene: 12. The CDR3 DNA reads TGTGCCAGCAGCCAGGGACTTCCGGGACTAGCGGGAGCTACCTACGAGCAGTACTTC. This gives the protein CASSQGLPGLAGATYEQYF.

The chain combines TRBV11-2 with TRBJ2-5; possible D gene TRBD2, 6 bases. V was pared by 3 bases and J by 2 bases, with 16 bases between. CDR1 and CDR2 from the germline V gene are SGHAT and FQNNGV. CDR3 length: 16 residues. CDR3 in DNA: TGTGCCAGCAGCTTTCCAGGAGCGGGTCCTCAAGAGACCCAGTACTTC. Translated: CASSFPGAGPQETQYF.

This clone was recorded once. The chain joins TRBV6-2 or TRBV6-3 to TRBJ1-3; the match to TRBD1 covers 7 bases. Germline V gene data show CDR1 as MNHEY and CDR2 as SVGEGT. CDR3 length: 16 amino acids. After removal of 5 bases from V and 0 bases from J, the junction contained 7 bases not matched to a gene. The CDR3 bases are TGTGCCAGCAGTGCCGGGACAGCGGGCTCTGGAAACACCATATATTTT. This codes for CASSAGTAGSGNTIYF.

This chain links TRBV12-3 or TRBV12-4 with TRBJ1-5; no reliable D call. The ends were cut back, 6 bases at V and 0 bases at J, with 3 bases in the middle. CDR3 length: 12 residues. CDR3 in DNA: TGTGCCAGCAGAACTAGCAATCAGCCCCAGCATTTT. Its protein product is CASRTSNQPQHF.

The rearrangement links TRBV11-2 to TRBJ2-3, with TRBD2 matching over 7 bases. The V gene end was trimmed by 2 bases and the J gene end by 2 bases; junction bases not matched to a gene: 7. This CDR3 spans 16 amino acids. The germline CDR1 and CDR2 sequences are SGHAT and FQNNGV. Here the CDR3 DNA reads TGTGCCAGCAGCTTATCTTCGGGACTAAACACAGATACGCAGTATTTT. Translated: CASSLSSGLNTDTQYF.

J is TRBJ2-7 and V is TRBV6-5; TRBD2 agrees at 12 bases. This CDR3 has 14 residues. Germline V gene lookup returns CDR1 MNHEY and CDR2 SVGAGI. V shed 6 bases and J 2 bases; nucleotides not matched to a gene: 2. In DNA, the CDR3 is TGTGCCAGCAGAGGACTAGCGGGACCCTACGAGCAGTACTTC. Its translation is CASRGLAGPYEQYF.

The chain employs TRBV19 and TRBJ2-7, with 9 bases matching TRBD1. The germline CDR1 and CDR2 sequences are LNHDA and SQIVND (reference sequence). This CDR3 has 15 residues. V shed 6 bases, J shed 7 bases, and the junction held 13 bases outside the gene matches. CDR3: CASSRRTGEKSEQYF. The CDR3 region has the DNA TGTGCCAGTAGCCGTCGGACAGGGGAAAAGAGTGAGCAGTACTTC.

This chain links TRBV7-3 with TRBJ2-3, with 9 bases lining up with TRBD1. CDR1 SGHTA and CDR2 FQGTGA come from the germline V gene. The CDR3 loop spans 15 amino acids. V lost 5 bases to trimming and J lost 2 bases; unmatched junction nucleotides: 5. The CDR3 region has the DNA TGTGCCAGCAGCGCCGGGACAGGGTACACAGATACGCAGTATTTT. It encodes CASSAGTGYTDTQYF.

The sample holds one count of this clone. The chain uses TRBV11-2 and TRBJ1-2; D may be TRBD1 (6 bases). This CDR3 has 13 amino acids. CDR1 is SGHAT, CDR2 FQNNGV, per germline. V was clipped by 4 bases and J by 6 bases, with 12 bases between them. CDR3 coding DNA: TGTGCCAGCAGCTCCAGGGGTTCCAATGGCTACACCTTC. Protein sequence: CASSSRGSNGYTF.

The chain couples TRBV7-6 to TRBJ2-3, with 8 positions matching TRBD2. This CDR3 region has 17 residues. Germline CDR1 reads SGHVS; CDR2 reads FNYEAQ. Losses at the gene ends were 5 bases for V and 6 bases for J; bases not matched to a gene: 16. In DNA form, the CDR3 reads TGTGCCAGCAGCCCCGAGGTAGGCGGGAGGCCGAAGGATACGCAGTATTTT. Its translation is CASSPEVGGRPKDTQYF.

The rearrangement links TRBV4-3 to TRBJ2-1; 7 positions match TRBD2. CDR3 length: 16 residues. The trim removed 0 bases at V and 0 bases at J, leaving 2 bases unmatched. CDR1 and CDR2 from the germline V gene are LGHNA and YSLEER. In nucleotides, the CDR3 is TGCGCCAGCAGCCAAGATCTAGCGGTCTCCTACAATGAGCAGTTCTTC. It codes for CASSQDLAVSYNEQFF.

V gene TRBV5-1 combines with J gene TRBJ2-5; the D call may be TRBD1 or TRBD2 (7 bases each). This CDR3 spans 16 amino acids. Deletions cut 2 bases from V and 1 base from J, with 15 bases between. Germline-derived CDR1 and CDR2 are SGHRS and YFSETQ. The CDR3 loop reads CASSFTGEGAQETQYF. In nucleotides, the CDR3 is TGCGCCAGCAGCTTTACAGGGGAGGGGGCCCAAGAGACCCAGTACTTC.

V and J are TRBV7-9 and TRBJ1-4; D remains unclear. The V gene lost 1 base and the J gene lost 0 bases, with 6 bases spanning the gap. CDR3 size: 15 residues. Germline CDR1 and CDR2: SEHNR and FQNEAQ (reference sequence). The CDR3 DNA sequence: TGTGCCAGCAGCTTAGGTGCTGCAACTAATGAAAAACTGTTTTTT. Protein product: CASSLGAATNEKLFF.

The J gene is TRBJ2-3, the V gene TRBV7-6; 10 nucleotides align to TRBD1. The trim removed 4 bases at V and 4 bases at J, leaving 5 bases unmatched. The germline V gene has CDR1 SGHVS and CDR2 FNYEAQ. The CDR3 is made up of 15 amino acids. In DNA, the CDR3 is TGTGCCAGCAGCTCCGGGACAGGGGTTGCAGATACGCAGTATTTT. Protein: CASSSGTGVADTQYF.

This sequence joins TRBV4-1 and TRBJ2-7; 9 bases map to TRBD1. Germline CDR1 reads MGHRA; CDR2 reads YSYEKL. The ends lost 4 bases at V and 5 bases at J; junction bases unmatched: 18. The CDR3 runs 18 residues. Here the CDR3 reads CASSLTHGSGQGFHEQYF. CDR3 sequence (DNA): TGCGCCAGCAGCCTAACCCATGGGTCGGGACAGGGTTTCCACGAGCAGTACTTC.

To note about this clone: The sample carries other DNA sequences with the same CDR3. The CDR3: CAISGQGYGYTF. The CDR3 nucleotides read TGTGCCATCAGTGGACAGGGCTATGGCTACACCTTC. V is TRBV10-3 and J is TRBJ1-2; 7 bases are a match to TRBD1. This CDR3 has 12 amino acids. V was pared by 4 bases and J by 4 bases, with 0 bases of the junction left unmatched. Germline V gives CDR1 ENHRY, CDR2 SYGVKD.

This clone has only a few counts. The chain uses TRBV4-3 and TRBJ2-3, with 7 bases aligning to TRBD2. CDR3 size: 18 residues. Germline loops: CDR1 LGHNA, CDR2 YSLEER. Trimming took 2 bases from V and 2 from J; bases not matched to a gene: 13. The CDR3 DNA sequence: TGCGCCAGCAGCCAAAGGTTCCCGGGCGGGGGACTCACAGATACGCAGTATTTT. Protein sequence: CASSQRFPGGGLTDTQYF.

The J gene is TRBJ2-3, the V gene TRBV4-1; possibly TRBD1 for D (6 bases). CDR1 is MGHRA, CDR2 YSYEKL, per germline. The CDR3 contains 17 residues. V lost 2 bases and J lost 3, with 18 bases in between. The CDR3 DNA reads TGCGCCAGCAGCCAACCCCTCGACAGGTGGGTGACAGATACGCAGTATTTT. Amino acids: CASSQPLDRWVTDTQYF.

This clone was detected only once. The V and J genes are TRBV5-6 and TRBJ2-7, with 7 nucleotides matching TRBD1. The germline V gene has CDR1 SGHDT and CDR2 YYEEEE. Losses at the gene ends were 3 bases for V and 5 bases for J; bases not matched to a gene: 11. The CDR3 is 15 residues long. CDR3 DNA sequence: TGTGCCAGCAGCTCGAGGTTGACAGGGATCGACGAGCAGTACTTC. Its protein product is CASSSRLTGIDEQYF. The entire variable domain, with the rest obtained from reference TRBV5-6 and TRBJ2-7, is as follows: DAGVTQSPTHLIKTRGQQVTLRCSPKSGHDTVSWYQQALGQGPQFIFQYYEEEERQRGNFPDRFSGHQFPNYSSELNVNALLLGDSALYLCASSSRLTGIDEQYFGPGTRLTVT.

The chain carries TRBV28 and TRBJ1-6; 8 bases map to TRBD1. CDR3 size: 14 residues. V shed 6 bases and J 9 bases; nucleotides not matched to a gene: 7. CDR1 and CDR2 (germline): MDHEN, SYDVKM. The CDR3 reads CASSSGGRRSPLHF. The DNA for the CDR3 is TGTGCCAGCAGCTCAGGGGGCCGGCGTTCACCCCTCCACTTT.

V is TRBV6-5 and J is TRBJ2-7, with 10 positions matching TRBD1. This CDR3 contains 15 residues. J gave up 3 bases and V 4 bases, and 6 bases lay outside the gene matches. Germline V gene lookup returns CDR1 MNHEY and CDR2 SVGAGI. This chain's CDR3 is CASSSRDRGLYEQYF. For the CDR3, the DNA is TGTGCCAGCAGTTCCCGGGACAGGGGACTCTACGAGCAGTACTTC.

This sequence joins TRBV3-1 (or the pseudogene TRBV3-2) and TRBJ2-1; D not certain. This CDR3 contains 15 residues. Looked up from germline, CDR1 is LGHDT and CDR2 is YNNKEL (reference sequence). Trimming removed 3 bases from V and 4 bases from J, with 13 bases in between. CDR3 DNA: TGTGCCAGCAGCCATCGTCTCGTCGCGTACAATGAGCAGTTCTTC. Protein: CASSHRLVAYNEQFF.